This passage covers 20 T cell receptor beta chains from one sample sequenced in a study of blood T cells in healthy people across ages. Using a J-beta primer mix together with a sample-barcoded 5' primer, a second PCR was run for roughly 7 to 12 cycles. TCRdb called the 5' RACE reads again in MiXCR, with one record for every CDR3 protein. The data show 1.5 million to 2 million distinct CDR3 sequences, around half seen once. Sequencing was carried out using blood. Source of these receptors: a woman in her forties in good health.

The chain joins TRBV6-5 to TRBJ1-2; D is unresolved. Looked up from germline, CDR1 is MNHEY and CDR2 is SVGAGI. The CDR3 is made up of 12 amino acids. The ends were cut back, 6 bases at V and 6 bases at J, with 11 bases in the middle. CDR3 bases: TGTGCCAGCAGGCGCCCAGAGGATGGCTACACCTTC. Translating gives CASRRPEDGYTF.

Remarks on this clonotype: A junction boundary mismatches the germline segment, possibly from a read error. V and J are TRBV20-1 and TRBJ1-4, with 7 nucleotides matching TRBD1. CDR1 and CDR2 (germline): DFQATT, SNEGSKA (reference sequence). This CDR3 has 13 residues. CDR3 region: CSAKGGFNERLFF. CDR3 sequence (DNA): TGCAGTGCTAAAGGGGGCTTTAATGAAAGACTGTTTTTT.

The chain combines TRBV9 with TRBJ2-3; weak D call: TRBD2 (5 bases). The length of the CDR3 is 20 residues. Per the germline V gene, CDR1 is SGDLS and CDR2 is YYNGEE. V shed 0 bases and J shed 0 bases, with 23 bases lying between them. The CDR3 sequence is CASSVAPSGTRYTSTDTQYF. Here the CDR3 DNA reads TGTGCCAGCAGCGTAGCTCCCTCGGGAACGCGGTATACTAGCACAGATACGCAGTATTTT.

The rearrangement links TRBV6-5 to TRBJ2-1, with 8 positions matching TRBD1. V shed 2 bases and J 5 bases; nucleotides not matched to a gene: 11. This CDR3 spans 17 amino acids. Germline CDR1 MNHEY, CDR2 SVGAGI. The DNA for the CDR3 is TGTGCCAGCAGTTACGACAGGGGCTCCGTTTTCGACAATGAGCAGTTCTTC. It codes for CASSYDRGSVFDNEQFF.

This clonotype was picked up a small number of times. The CDR3 loop is CASSYSSGPYGYTF. CDR3 bases: TGTGCCAGCAGTTACTCTTCGGGGCCCTATGGCTACACCTTC. The chain employs TRBV6-5 and TRBJ1-2; TRBD1 is a possible D gene (5 bases). The CDR3 runs 14 residues. The ends were cut back, 0 bases at V and 4 bases at J, with 9 bases in the middle. Germline CDR1 reads MNHEY; CDR2 reads SVGAGI.

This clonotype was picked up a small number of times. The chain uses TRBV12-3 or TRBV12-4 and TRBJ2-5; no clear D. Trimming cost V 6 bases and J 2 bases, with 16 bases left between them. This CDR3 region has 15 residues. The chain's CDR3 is CASSPYRTVQETQYF. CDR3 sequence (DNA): TGTGCCAGCAGCCCGTATCGTACAGTACAAGAGACCCAGTACTTC.

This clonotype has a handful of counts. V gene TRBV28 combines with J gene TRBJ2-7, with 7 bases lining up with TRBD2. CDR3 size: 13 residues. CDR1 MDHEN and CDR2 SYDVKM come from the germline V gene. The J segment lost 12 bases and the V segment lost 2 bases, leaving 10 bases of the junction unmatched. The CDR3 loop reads CASSLSIDGEGYF. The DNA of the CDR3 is TGTGCCAGCAGTTTAAGCATTGACGGGGAGGGGTACTTC. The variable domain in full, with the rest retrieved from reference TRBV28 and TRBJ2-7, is DVKVTQSSRYLVKRTGEKVFLECVQDMDHENMFWYRQDPGLGLRLIYFSYDVKMKEKGDIPEGYSVSREKKERFSLILESASTNQTSMYLCASSLSIDGEGYFGPGTRLTVT.

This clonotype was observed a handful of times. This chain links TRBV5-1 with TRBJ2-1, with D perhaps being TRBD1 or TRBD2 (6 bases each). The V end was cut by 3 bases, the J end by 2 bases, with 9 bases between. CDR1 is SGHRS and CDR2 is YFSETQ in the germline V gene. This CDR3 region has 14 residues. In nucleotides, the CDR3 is TGCGCCAGCAGCTCGGGGGCCACCTACAATGAGCAGTTCTTC. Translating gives CASSSGATYNEQFF.

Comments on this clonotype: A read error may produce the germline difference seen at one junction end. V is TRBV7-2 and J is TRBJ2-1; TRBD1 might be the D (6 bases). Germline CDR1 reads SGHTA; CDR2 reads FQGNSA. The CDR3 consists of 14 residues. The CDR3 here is CVSSSATGYNEQFF. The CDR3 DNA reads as TGTGTCAGCAGCTCAGCTACAGGGTACAATGAGCAGTTCTTC.

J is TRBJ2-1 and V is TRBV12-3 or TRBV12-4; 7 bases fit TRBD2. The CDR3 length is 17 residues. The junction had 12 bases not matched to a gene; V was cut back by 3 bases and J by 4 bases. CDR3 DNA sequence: TGTGCCAGCAGTTTTCTATTGGGCGGGGGAACTTACAATGAGCAGTTCTTC. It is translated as CASSFLLGGGTYNEQFF.

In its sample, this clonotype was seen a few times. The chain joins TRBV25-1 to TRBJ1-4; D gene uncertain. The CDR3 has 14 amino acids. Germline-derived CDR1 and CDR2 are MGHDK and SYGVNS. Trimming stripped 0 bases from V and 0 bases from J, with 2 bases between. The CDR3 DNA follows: TGTGCCAGCAGTGAATACGCAACTAATGAAAAACTGTTTTTT. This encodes CASSEYATNEKLFF.

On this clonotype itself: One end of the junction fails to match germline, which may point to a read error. CDR3 DNA sequence: TGTGCCAGCAGGGACGCGGGACTACCGTGGGAGACCCGGTACTTC. Its translation is CASRDAGLPWETRYF. This chain links TRBV6-5 with TRBJ2-5; the match to TRBD2 covers 7 bases. Germline CDR1 and CDR2: MNHEY and SVGAGI. The CDR3 contains 15 residues.

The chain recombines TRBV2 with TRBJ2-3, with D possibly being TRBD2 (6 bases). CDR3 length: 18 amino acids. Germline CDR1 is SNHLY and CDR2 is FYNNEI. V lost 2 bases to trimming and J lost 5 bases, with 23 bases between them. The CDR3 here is CASSEILGQGGGKDTQYF. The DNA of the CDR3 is TGTGCCAGCAGTGAAATCCTCGGGCAGGGAGGTGGGAAAGATACGCAGTATTTT.

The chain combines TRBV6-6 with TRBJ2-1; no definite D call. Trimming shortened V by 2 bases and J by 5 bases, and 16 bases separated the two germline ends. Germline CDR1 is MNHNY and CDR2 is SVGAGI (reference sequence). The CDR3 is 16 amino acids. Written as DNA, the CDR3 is TGTGCCAGCAGTTACGGAAGGTTACATGGGCACAATGAGCAGTTCTTC. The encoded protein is CASSYGRLHGHNEQFF.

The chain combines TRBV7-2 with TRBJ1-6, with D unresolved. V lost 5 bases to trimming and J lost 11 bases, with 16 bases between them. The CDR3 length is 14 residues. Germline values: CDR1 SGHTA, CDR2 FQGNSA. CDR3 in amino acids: CASSPNRATAPLHF. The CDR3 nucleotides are TGTGCCAGCAGCCCCAATAGGGCGACGGCACCCCTCCACTTT. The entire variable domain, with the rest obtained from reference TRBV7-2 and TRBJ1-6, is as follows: GAGVSQSPSNKVTEKGKDVELRCDPISGHTALYWYRQSLGQGLEFLIYFQGNSAPDKSGLPSDRFSAERTGGSVSTLTIQRTQQEDSAVYLCASSPNRATAPLHFGNGTRLTVT.

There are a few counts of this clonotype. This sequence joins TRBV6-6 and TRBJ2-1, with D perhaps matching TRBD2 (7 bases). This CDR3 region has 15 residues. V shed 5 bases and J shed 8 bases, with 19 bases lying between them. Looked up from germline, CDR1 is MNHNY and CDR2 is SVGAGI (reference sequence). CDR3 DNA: TGTGCCAGCAGTCCCATCGCGGGGGCCCTCGATGAGCAGTTCTTC. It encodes CASSPIAGALDEQFF.

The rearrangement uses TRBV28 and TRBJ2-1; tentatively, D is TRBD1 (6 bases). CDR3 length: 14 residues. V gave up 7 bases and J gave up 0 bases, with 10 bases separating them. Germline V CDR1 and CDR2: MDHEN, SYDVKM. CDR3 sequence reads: CASNSGVSYNEQFF. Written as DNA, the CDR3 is TGTGCCAGCAATTCAGGGGTCTCCTACAATGAGCAGTTCTTC.

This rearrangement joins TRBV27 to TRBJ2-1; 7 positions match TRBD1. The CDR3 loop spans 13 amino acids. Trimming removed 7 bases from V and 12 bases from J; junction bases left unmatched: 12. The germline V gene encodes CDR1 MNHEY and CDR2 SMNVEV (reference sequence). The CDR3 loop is CASTRTGLRSQFF. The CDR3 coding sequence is TGTGCCAGCACCCGGACAGGCCTTAGGTCGCAGTTCTTC.

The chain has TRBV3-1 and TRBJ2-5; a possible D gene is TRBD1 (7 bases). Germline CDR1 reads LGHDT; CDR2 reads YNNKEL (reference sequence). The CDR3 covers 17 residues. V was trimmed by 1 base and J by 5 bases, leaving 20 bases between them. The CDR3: CASSQVGGPGVRETQYF. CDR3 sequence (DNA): TGTGCCAGCAGCCAAGTAGGGGGCCCGGGAGTCCGGGAGACCCAGTACTTC.

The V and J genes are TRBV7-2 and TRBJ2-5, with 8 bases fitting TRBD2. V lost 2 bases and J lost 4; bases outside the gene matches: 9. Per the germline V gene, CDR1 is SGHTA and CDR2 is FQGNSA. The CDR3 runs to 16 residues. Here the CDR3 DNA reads TGTGCCAGCAGCTTAAGCGGGGGTCCTCTTGGAGAGACCCAGTACTTC. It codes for CASSLSGGPLGETQYF.